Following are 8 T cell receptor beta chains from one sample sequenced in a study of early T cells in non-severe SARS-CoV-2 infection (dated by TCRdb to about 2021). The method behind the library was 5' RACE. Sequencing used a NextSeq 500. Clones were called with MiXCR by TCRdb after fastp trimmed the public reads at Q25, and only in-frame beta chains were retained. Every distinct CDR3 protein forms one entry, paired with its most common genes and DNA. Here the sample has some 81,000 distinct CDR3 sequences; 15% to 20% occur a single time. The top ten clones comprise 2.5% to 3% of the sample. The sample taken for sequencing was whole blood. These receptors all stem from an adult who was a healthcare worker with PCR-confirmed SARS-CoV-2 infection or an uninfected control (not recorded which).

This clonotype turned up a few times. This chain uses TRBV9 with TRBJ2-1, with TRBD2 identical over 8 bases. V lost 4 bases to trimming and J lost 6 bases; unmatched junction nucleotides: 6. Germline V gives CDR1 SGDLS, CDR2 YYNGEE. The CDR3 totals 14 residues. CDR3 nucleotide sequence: TGTGCCAGCAGCTTAGCGGGATACGGCAATGAGCAGTTCTTC. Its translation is CASSLAGYGNEQFF.

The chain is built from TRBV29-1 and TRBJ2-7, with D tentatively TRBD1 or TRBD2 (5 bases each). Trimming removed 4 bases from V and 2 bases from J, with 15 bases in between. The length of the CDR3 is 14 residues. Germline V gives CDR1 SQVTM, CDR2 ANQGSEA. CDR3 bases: TGCAGCGTTGTGGGGGTTGGAAGAACCTACGAGCAGTACTTC. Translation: CSVVGVGRTYEQYF.

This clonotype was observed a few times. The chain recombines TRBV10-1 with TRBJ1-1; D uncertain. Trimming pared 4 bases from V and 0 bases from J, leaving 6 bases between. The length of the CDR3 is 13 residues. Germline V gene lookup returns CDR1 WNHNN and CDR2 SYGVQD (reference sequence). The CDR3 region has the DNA TGCGCCAGCAGTGCCGCGATGAACACTGAAGCTTTCTTT. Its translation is CASSAAMNTEAFF.

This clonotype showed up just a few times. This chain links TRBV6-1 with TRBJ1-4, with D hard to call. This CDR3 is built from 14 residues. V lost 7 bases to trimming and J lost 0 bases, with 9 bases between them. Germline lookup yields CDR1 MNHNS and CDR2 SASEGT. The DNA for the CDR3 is TGTGCCAGCAAACCTACTGCAACTAATGAAAAACTGTTTTTT. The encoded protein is CASKPTATNEKLFF.

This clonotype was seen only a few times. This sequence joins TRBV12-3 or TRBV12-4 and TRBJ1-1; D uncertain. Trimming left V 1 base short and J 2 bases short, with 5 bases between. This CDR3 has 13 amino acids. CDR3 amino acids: CASSLVANTEAFF. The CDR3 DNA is TGTGCCAGCAGTTTAGTCGCTAACACTGAAGCTTTCTTT.

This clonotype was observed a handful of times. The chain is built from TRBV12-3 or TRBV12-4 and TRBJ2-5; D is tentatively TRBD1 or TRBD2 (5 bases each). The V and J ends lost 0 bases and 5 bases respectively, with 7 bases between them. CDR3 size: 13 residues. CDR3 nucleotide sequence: TGTGCCAGCAGTTTAGCAGGGACGGAGACCCAGTACTTC. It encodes CASSLAGTETQYF.

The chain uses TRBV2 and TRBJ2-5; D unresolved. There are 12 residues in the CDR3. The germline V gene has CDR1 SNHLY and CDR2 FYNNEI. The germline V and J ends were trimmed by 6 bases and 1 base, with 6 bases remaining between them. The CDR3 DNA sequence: TGTGCCAGCAGGCAGGCCCAAGAGACCCAGTACTTC. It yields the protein CASRQAQETQYF.

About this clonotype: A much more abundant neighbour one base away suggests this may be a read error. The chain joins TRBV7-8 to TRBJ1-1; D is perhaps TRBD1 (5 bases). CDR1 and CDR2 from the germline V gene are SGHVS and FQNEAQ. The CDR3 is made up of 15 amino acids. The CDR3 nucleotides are TGTGTCAGCAGCGCAGCCGGGACTTTGAACACTGAAGTTTTCTTT. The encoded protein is CVSSAAGTLNTEVFF.